This T cell receptor (beta chain) was recovered during a study of cytomegalovirus exposure and HLA in healthy donors. Overall study context: Samples from HLA-typed donors yielded about 86 million unique TCRs in an early data release. Study-level findings and limits: With further analysis later on, most CMV-associated TCR beta chains appeared HLA-restricted. Three of the chains that were CMV-associated were confirmed in vitro to be specific for CMV antigens.

13 Jbeta primers and 60 Vbeta primers were used for the PCR. Sequencing used immunoSEQ multiplex PCR; TCRdb keeps in-frame clones, though not all of them. Among approximately 140,000 clones, 82% were seen once, and the ten largest hold about 2.3%. A note on this clone: Antigen specificity is unknown.

The sequence was obtained from a male donor in good health and CMV-seronegative. Sequenced: PBMCs.

The CDR3 nucleotides are TGTGCCACCAGCAGAGATGATATGGCAGAAGCTTTCTTT. Its protein product is CATSRDDMAEAFF. The gene calls are TRBV15 and TRBJ1-1; D gene ambiguous. The CDR3 length is 13 residues. V was cut by 0 bases and J by 8 bases, with 10 bases left in between. Germline V gives CDR1 LNHNV, CDR2 YYDKDF (reference sequence).